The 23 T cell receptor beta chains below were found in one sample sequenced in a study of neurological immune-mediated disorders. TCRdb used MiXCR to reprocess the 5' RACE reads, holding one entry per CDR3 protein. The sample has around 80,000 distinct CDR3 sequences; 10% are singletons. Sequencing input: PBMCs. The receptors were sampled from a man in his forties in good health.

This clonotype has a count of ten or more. The CDR3 sequence is CASSLGFRGPNTGELFF. The CDR3 DNA follows: TGTGCCAGCAGCTTAGGTTTCCGGGGGCCGAACACCGGGGAGCTGTTTTTT. The chain has TRBV13 and TRBJ2-2, with D perhaps assigned TRBD1 or TRBD2 (6 bases each). Germline V lookup: CDR1 PRHDT, CDR2 FYEKMQ (reference sequence). V dropped 0 bases and J dropped 0 bases, with 11 bases sitting between them. The CDR3 totals 17 residues. The whole variable domain, remainder taken from reference TRBV13 and TRBJ2-2, is AAGVIQSPRHLIKEKRETATLKCYPIPRHDTVYWYQQGPGQDPQFLISFYEKMQSDKGSIPDRFSAQQFSDYHSELNMSSLELGDSALYFCASSLGFRGPNTGELFFGEGSRLTVL.

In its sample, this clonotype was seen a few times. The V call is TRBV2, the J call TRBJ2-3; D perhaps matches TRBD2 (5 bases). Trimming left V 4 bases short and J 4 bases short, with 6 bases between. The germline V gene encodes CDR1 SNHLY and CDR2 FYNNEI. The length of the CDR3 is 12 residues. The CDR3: CASSAGSDTQYF. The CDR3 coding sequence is TGTGCCAGCAGTGCGGGGTCAGATACGCAGTATTTT.

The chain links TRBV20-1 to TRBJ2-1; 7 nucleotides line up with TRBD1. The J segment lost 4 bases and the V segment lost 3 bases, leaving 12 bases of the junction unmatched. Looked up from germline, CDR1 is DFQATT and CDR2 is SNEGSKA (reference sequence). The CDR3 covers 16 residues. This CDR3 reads CSASETGSRLYNEQFF. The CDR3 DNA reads TGCAGTGCTAGTGAGACAGGGTCCCGTTTATACAATGAGCAGTTCTTC.

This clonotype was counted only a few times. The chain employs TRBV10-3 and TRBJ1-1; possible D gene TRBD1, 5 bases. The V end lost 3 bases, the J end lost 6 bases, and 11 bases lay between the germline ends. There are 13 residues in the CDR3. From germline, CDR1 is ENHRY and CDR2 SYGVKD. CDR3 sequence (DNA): TGTGCCATCAGTGACGCGGGGCCTGCTGAAGCTTTCTTT. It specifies CAISDAGPAEAFF.

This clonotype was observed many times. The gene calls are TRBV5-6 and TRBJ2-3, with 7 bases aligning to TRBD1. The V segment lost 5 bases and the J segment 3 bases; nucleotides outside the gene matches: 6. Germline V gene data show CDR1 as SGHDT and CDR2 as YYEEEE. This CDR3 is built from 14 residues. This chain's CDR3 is CASRMGQRTDTQYF. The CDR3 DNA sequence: TGTGCCAGCAGGATGGGACAGCGGACAGATACGCAGTATTTT.

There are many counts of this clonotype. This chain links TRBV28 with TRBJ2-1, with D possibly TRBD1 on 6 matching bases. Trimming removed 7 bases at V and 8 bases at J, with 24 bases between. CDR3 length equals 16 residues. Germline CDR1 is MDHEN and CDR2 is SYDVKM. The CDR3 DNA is TGTGCCAGCACCGACCCAGACAGGCCCTACGGGGATGAGCAGTTCTTC. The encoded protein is CASTDPDRPYGDEQFF.

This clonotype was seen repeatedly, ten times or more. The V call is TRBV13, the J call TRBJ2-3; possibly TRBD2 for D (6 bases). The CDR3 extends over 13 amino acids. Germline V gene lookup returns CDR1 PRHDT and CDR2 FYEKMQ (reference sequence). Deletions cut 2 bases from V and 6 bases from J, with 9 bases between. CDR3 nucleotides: TGTGCCAGCAGCTTAAGGACTACCGATACGCAGTATTTT. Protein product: CASSLRTTDTQYF. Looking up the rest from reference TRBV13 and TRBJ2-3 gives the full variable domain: AAGVIQSPRHLIKEKRETATLKCYPIPRHDTVYWYQQGPGQDPQFLISFYEKMQSDKGSIPDRFSAQQFSDYHSELNMSSLELGDSALYFCASSLRTTDTQYFGPGTRLTVL.

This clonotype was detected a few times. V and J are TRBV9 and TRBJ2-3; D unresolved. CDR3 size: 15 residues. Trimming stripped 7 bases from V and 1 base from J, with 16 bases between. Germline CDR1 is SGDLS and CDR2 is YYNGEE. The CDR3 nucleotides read TGTGCCAGCGGTTTCGGAGAGATCGGCACAGATACGCAGTATTTT. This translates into CASGFGEIGTDTQYF.

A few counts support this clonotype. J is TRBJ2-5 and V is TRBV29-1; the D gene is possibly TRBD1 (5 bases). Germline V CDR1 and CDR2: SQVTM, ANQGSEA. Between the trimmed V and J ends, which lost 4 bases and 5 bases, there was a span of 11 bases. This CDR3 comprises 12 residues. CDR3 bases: TGCAGCGTTGTTTTCAGGGCGGAGACCCAGTACTTC. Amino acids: CSVVFRAETQYF. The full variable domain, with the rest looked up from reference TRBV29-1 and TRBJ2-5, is SAVISQKPSRDICQRGTSLTIQCQVDSQVTMMFWYRQQPGQSLTLIATANQGSEATYESGFVIDKFPISRPNLTFSTLTVSNMSPEDSSIYLCSVVFRAETQYFGPGTRLLVL.

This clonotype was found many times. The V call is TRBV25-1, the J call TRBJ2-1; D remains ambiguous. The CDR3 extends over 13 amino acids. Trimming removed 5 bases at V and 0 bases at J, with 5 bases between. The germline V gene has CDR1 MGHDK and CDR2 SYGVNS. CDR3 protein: CASSIDSYNEQFF. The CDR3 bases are TGTGCCAGCAGTATCGACTCCTACAATGAGCAGTTCTTC.

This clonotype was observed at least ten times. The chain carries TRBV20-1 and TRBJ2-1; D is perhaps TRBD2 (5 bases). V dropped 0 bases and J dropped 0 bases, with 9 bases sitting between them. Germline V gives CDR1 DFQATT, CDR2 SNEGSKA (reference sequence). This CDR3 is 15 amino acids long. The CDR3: CSARDSRVSYNEQFF. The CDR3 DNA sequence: TGCAGTGCTAGAGATTCGAGGGTCTCCTACAATGAGCAGTTCTTC.

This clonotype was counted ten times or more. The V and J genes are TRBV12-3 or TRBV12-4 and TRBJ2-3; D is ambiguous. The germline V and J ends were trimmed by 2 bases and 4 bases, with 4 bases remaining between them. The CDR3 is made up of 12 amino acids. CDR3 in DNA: TGTGCCAGCAGTTTAAGGGCAGATACGCAGTATTTT. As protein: CASSLRADTQYF.

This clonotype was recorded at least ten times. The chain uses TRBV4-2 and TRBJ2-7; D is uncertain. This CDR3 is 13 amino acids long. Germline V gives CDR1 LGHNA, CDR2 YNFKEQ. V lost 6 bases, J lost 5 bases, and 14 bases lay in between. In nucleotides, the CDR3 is TGTGCCAGCAGTCTGCCTCTAGGGCACGAGCAGTACTTC. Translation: CASSLPLGHEQYF.

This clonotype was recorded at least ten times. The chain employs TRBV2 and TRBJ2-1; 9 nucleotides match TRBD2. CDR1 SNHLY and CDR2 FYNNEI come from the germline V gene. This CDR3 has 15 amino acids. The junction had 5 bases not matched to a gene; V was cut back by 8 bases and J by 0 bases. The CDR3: CASSGGRVSYNEQFF. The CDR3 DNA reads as TGTGCCAGCTCCGGCGGGAGGGTCTCCTACAATGAGCAGTTCTTC. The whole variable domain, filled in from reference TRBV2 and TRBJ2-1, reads EPEVTQTPSHQVTQMGQEVILRCVPISNHLYFYWYRQILGQKVEFLVSFYNNEISEKSEIFDDQFSVERPDGSNFTLKIRSTKLEDSAMYFCASSGGRVSYNEQFFGPGTRLTVL.

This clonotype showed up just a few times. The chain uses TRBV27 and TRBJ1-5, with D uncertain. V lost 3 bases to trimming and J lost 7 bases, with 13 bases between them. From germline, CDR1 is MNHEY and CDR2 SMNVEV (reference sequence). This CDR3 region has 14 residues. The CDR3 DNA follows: TGTGCCAGCAGTTTTGAAGCGGGTGGACAGCCCCAGCATTTT. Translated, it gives CASSFEAGGQPQHF.

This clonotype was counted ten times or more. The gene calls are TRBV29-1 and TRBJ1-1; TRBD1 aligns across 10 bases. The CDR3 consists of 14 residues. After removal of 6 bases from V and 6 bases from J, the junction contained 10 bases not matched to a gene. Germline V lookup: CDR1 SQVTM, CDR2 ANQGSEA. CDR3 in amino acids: CSVKRTGGSPEAFF. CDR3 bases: TGCAGCGTGAAGAGGACAGGGGGTAGCCCTGAAGCTTTCTTT.

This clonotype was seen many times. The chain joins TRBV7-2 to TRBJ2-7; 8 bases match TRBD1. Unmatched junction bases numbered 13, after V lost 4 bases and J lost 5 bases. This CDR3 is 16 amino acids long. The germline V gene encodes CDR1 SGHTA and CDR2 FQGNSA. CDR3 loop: CASSSNRGTVVNEQYF. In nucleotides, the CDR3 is TGTGCCAGCAGCTCCAACAGGGGGACCGTCGTGAACGAGCAGTACTTC.

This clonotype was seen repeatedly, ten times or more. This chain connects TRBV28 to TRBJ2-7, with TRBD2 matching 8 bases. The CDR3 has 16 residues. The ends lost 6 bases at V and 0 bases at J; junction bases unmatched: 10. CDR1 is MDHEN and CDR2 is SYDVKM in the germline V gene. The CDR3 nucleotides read TGTGCCAGCAGCTCGGCGGGGGGAGTAAGCTCCTACGAGCAGTACTTC. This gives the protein CASSSAGGVSSYEQYF.

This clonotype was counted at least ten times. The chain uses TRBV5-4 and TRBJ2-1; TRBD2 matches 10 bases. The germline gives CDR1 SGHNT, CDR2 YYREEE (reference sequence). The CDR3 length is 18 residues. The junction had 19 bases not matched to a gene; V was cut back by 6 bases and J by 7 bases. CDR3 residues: CASTVESGPGLAANEQFF. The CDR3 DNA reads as TGTGCCAGCACCGTAGAGTCGGGCCCCGGACTAGCGGCAAATGAGCAGTTCTTC.

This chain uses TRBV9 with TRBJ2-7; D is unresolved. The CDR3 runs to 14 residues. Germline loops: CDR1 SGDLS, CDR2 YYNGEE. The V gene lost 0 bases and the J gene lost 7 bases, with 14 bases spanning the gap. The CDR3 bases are TGTGCCAGCAGCGTAGCTACTACTTCTATTGAGCAGTACTTC. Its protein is CASSVATTSIEQYF. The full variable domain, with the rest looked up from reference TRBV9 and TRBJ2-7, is DSGVTQTPKHLITATGQRVTLRCSPRSGDLSVYWYQQSLDQGLQFLIQYYNGEERAKGNILERFSAQQFPDLHSELNLSSLELGDSALYFCASSVATTSIEQYFGPGTRLTVT.

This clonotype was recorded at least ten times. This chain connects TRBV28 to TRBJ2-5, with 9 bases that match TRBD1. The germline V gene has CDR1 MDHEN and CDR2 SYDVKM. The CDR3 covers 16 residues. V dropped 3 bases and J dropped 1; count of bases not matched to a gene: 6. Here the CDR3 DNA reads TGTGCCAGCAGTTTCGGGGGACAGGGCAGCCAAGAGACCCAGTACTTC. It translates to CASSFGGQGSQETQYF.

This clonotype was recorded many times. The CDR3 region is CASSIRVTSSYNEQFF. The CDR3 nucleotides are TGTGCCAGCAGCATCAGGGTTACTAGCTCCTACAATGAGCAGTTCTTC. This rearrangement joins TRBV2 to TRBJ2-1; D might be TRBD1 or TRBD2, each matching 5 bases. V was shortened by 6 bases and J by 0 bases, with 15 bases between the two germline ends. Germline loops: CDR1 SNHLY, CDR2 FYNNEI. The CDR3 totals 16 residues.

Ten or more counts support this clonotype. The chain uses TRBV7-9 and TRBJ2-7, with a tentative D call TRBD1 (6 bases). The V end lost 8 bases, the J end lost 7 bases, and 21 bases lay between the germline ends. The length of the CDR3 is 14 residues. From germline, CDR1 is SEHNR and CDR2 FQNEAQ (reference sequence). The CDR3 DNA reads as TGTGCCAGCTCGCTTGGGTGGGGGCTGGGAGAGCAGTACTTC. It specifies CASSLGWGLGEQYF. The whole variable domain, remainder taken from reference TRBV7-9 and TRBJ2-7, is DTGVSQNPRHKITKRGQNVTFRCDPISEHNRLYWYRQTLGQGPEFLTYFQNEAQLEKSRLLSDRFSAERPKGSFSTLEIQRTEQGDSAMYLCASSLGWGLGEQYFGPGTRLTVT.